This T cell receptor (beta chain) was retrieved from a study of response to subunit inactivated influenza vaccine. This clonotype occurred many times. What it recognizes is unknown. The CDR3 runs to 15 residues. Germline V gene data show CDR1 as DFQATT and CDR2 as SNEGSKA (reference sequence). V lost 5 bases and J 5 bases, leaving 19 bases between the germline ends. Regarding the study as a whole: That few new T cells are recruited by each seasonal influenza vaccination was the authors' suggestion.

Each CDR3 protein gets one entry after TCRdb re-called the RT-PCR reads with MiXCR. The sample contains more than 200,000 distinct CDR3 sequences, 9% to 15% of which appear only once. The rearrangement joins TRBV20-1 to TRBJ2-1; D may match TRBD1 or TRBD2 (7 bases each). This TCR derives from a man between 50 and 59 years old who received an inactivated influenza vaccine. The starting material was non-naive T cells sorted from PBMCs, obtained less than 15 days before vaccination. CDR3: CSALGGAGVHNEQFF. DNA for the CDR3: TGCAGTGCTCTAGGGGGCGCGGGAGTCCACAATGAGCAGTTCTTC.